The rows below give T cell receptor beta chains drawn from one sample of a study of beta chain features in type 1 diabetes. The table came from immunoSEQ multiplex PCR; TCRdb's copy has only in-frame clones and leaves some out. The sample shows about 53,000 clones, 40% to 60% of them seen only once. Sequencing was done on a sample of Tregs from blood. The receptors were sampled from a woman in her thirties or forties with type 1 diabetes. Both conserved end residues are part of each CDR3. D genes are given only for firm matches. Clone size, where shown, is once, few, many, or a class for clones that have expanded.

TRBV7-9	few	TRBJ2-6	NA	CASSVQGANVLTF	TGTGCCAGCAGCGTACAGGGAGCCAACGTCCTGACTTTC
TRBV7-3	few	TRBJ2-1	TRBD1	CASSSRQGARNEQFF	TGTGCCAGCAGCTCTAGACAGGGGGCTCGGAATGAGCAGTTCTTC
TRBV6-1	few	TRBJ2-7	NA	CASSDRGYEQYF	TGTGCCAGCAGTGACAGGGGCTACGAGCAGTACTTC
TRBV6-1	NA	TRBJ2-5	TRBD1	CASSDKVSGGVKTQYF	TGTGCCAGCAGTGACAAAGTGTCAGGGGGTGTGAAGACCCAGTACTTC
TRBV19	NA	TRBJ1-5	TRBD1	CASSRGTENQPQHF	TGTGCCAGTAGTAGGGGGACAGAGAATCAGCCCCAGCATTTT
TRBV6-1	NA	TRBJ1-2	NA	CASSGFPGNYGYTF	TGTGCCAGCAGCGGCTTCCCCGGGAACTATGGCTACACCTTC
TRBV29-1	NA	TRBJ2-3	NA	CSVEAQGGDTQYF	TGCAGCGTTGAAGCCCAGGGGGGAGATACGCAGTATTTT
TRBV6-1	NA	TRBJ2-5	TRBD2	CASSEVAGETQYF	TGTGCCAGCAGTGAGGTAGCGGGAGAGACCCAGTACTTC
TRBV18	NA	TRBJ2-4	TRBD2	CASSPGGLAGENW	TGTGCCAGCTCACCCGGGGGACTAGCGGGAGAAAATTGG
TRBV5-6	few	TRBJ2-1	TRBD1	CASSNRDRNLYNEQFF	TGTGCCAGCAGCAACCGGGACAGAAACCTTTACAATGAGCAGTTCTTC
TRBV19	NA	TRBJ1-2	NA	CASSRDNPYYGYTF	TGTGCCAGTAGCCGGGACAATCCCTACTATGGCTACACCTTC
TRBV25-1	NA	TRBJ2-4	NA	CASSDTTRGAKNIQYF	TGTGCCAGCAGTGATACGACCAGGGGAGCCAAAAACATTCAGTACTTC
TRBV7-9	NA	TRBJ1-2	NA	CASSRDTAAGYTF	TGTGCCAGCAGCAGGGACACCGCGGCTGGCTACACCTTC
TRBV9	NA	TRBJ2-3	NA	CASSVGLAPDTQYF	TGTGCCAGCAGCGTTGGACTCGCTCCAGATACGCAGTATTTT
TRBV7-9	once	TRBJ1-1	TRBD1	CASSRRTGIRAEAFF	TGTGCCAGCAGCCGCAGGACAGGAATTCGGGCTGAAGCTTTCTTT
TRBV5-4	few	TRBJ2-7	TRBD1	CASSLASSDRAYEQYF	TGTGCCAGCAGCTTGGCCTCGTCGGACAGGGCCTACGAGCAGTACTTC
TRBV10-3	few	TRBJ2-3	NA	CAIRRESRTDTQYF	TGTGCCATCAGACGGGAGAGCCGCACAGATACGCAGTATTTT
TRBV7-8	NA	TRBJ1-5	TRBD1	CASSQDRAQPQHF	TGTGCCAGCAGCCAGGACAGGGCACAGCCCCAGCATTTT
TRBV2	NA	TRBJ2-1	NA	CASNSYNEQFF	TGTGCCAGCAATAGCTACAATGAGCAGTTCTTC
TRBV2	NA	TRBJ2-7	NA	CASRRLSEQYF	TGTGCCAGCAGGAGACTCAGCGAGCAGTACTTC
TRBV10-3	NA	TRBJ2-7	NA	CAISESPGTYEQYF	TGTGCCATCAGTGAGTCACCAGGAACCTACGAGCAGTACTTC
TRBV4-3	NA	TRBJ2-3	NA	CASSQVGADTQYF	TGCGCCAGCAGCCAAGTCGGGGCAGATACGCAGTATTTT
TRBV5-1	NA	TRBJ2-3	NA	CASSLRSGAGDTQYF	TGCGCCAGCAGCTTAAGGTCAGGGGCAGGAGATACGCAGTATTTT
TRBV29-1	few	TRBJ2-7	NA	CSAKVQVSNEQYF	TGCAGCGCCAAGGTACAGGTTTCTAACGAGCAGTACTTC
TRBV28	NA	TRBJ1-5	TRBD1	CASRERGQQPQHF	TGTGCCAGCCGCGAGAGGGGGCAACAGCCCCAGCATTTT
TRBV28	few	TRBJ1-5	NA	CASSGDSYSNQPQHF	TGTGCCAGCAGTGGCGACAGTTATAGCAATCAGCCCCAGCATTTT
TRBV4-3	NA	TRBJ2-2	TRBD2	CASSQGTSRELFF	TGCGCCAGCAGCCAAGGGACTAGCAGGGAGCTGTTTTTT
TRBV7-7	NA	TRBJ2-7	TRBD2	CASSPTTSGSDEQYF	TGTGCCAGCAGCCCCACCACTAGCGGGAGTGACGAGCAGTACTTC
TRBV7-2	NA	TRBJ1-5	TRBD1	CASSLDRGQPQHF	TGTGCCAGCAGCTTAGACAGGGGTCAGCCCCAGCATTTT
TRBV9	NA	TRBJ1-2	NA	CASSVAAGAEGYTF	TGTGCCAGCAGCGTAGCGGCAGGGGCGGAAGGCTACACCTTC
TRBV5-1	NA	TRBJ1-1	TRBD1	CASSENVRGRESEAFF	TGCGCCAGCAGCGAGAATGTCAGGGGGCGGGAGTCTGAAGCTTTCTTT
TRBV5-6	NA	TRBJ2-3	NA	CASSLSDTQYF	TGTGCCAGCAGCTTATCTGATACGCAGTATTTT
TRBV29-1	NA	TRBJ1-1	NA	CSVEGSGGEEAFF	TGCAGCGTTGAGGGATCCGGGGGGGAGGAAGCTTTCTTT
TRBV5-6	NA	TRBJ1-1	NA	CASGPGVGTEAFF	TGTGCCAGCGGCCCAGGGGTTGGAACTGAAGCTTTCTTT
TRBV4-1	NA	TRBJ2-5	TRBD2	CASSQVLLAGVVETQYF	TGCGCCAGCAGCCAAGTCCTACTAGCGGGAGTGGTCGAGACCCAGTACTTC
TRBV29-1	few	TRBJ1-3	TRBD1	CSVLRDSSGNTIYF	TGCAGCGTCCTCCGGGACAGCTCTGGAAACACCATATATTTT
TRBV4-2	NA	TRBJ1-4	TRBD1	CASSQGDRSLEKLFF	TGTGCCAGCAGCCAAGGGGACAGGAGCCTTGAAAAACTGTTTTTT
TRBV10-3	NA	TRBJ2-3	NA	CAISELGWGGGAADTQYF	TGTGCCATCAGTGAGTTAGGGTGGGGAGGGGGGGCCGCTGATACGCAGTATTTT
TRBV9	NA	TRBJ2-2	NA	CASSVVLTGELFF	TGTGCCAGCAGCGTAGTACTAACCGGGGAGCTGTTTTTT
TRBV4-1	NA	TRBJ2-1	NA	CASSQDLEKDYNEQFF	TGCGCCAGCAGCCAAGATCTAGAAAAAGACTACAATGAGCAGTTCTTC
TRBV29-1	NA	TRBJ2-7	TRBD2	CSVSGTRNSYEQYF	TGCAGCGTTTCCGGGACTAGGAATTCCTACGAGCAGTACTTC
TRBV7-3	few	TRBJ2-5	TRBD1	CASSADRQETQYF	TGTGCCAGCAGCGCGGACAGGCAAGAGACCCAGTACTTC
TRBV4-3	few	TRBJ2-1	NA	CASSQDDRVQFF	TGCGCCAGCAGCCAAGATGACCGGGTTCAGTTCTTC
TRBV5-1	few	TRBJ1-1	TRBD1	CASSLADRAEAFF	TGCGCCAGCAGCTTGGCGGACAGGGCTGAAGCTTTCTTT
TRBV12-5	NA	TRBJ2-1	NA	CASGLVLSGVLHNEQFF	TGTGCTAGTGGTTTGGTACTCTCAGGGGTATTACACAATGAGCAGTTCTTC
TRBV5-4	NA	TRBJ1-1	NA	CASRIGGGNTEAFF	TGTGCCAGCAGGATAGGGGGGGGGAACACTGAAGCTTTCTTT
TRBV18	NA	TRBJ1-1	NA	CASSPERKAFF	TGTGCCAGCTCACCAGAGCGGAAAGCTTTCTTT
TRBV6-1	NA	TRBJ1-5	TRBD1	CASSEARTGGSQPQHF	TGTGCCAGCAGTGAAGCCAGGACAGGGGGCTCTCAGCCCCAGCATTTT
TRBV7-9	NA	TRBJ1-6	TRBD1	CASSLAQGGLHSPLHF	TGTGCCAGCAGCTTAGCGCAGGGGGGTCTGCATTCACCCCTCCACTTT
TRBV19	NA	TRBJ1-1	TRBD1	CASSVRQGAGTEAFF	TGTGCCAGTAGTGTAAGACAGGGGGCAGGGACTGAAGCTTTCTTT
TRBV10-3	NA	TRBJ2-3	TRBD2	CAIAGEGTDTQYF	TGTGCCATTGCGGGAGAGGGCACAGATACGCAGTATTTT
TRBV19	NA	TRBJ1-1	TRBD1	CASTKNRGNTEAFF	TGTGCCAGTACCAAAAACAGGGGGAACACTGAAGCTTTCTTT
TRBV6-6	few	TRBJ1-5	TRBD1	CASSWHRGDQPQHF	TGTGCCAGCAGTTGGCACAGGGGCGATCAGCCCCAGCATTTT
TRBV7-2	once	TRBJ2-7	NA	CASSLDAGGYEQYF	TGTGCCAGCAGCTTAGACGCTGGGGGCTACGAGCAGTACTTC